This T cell receptor (beta chain) was recovered during a study of blood T cell repertoires in COVID-19. V dropped 5 bases and J dropped 7; count of bases not matched to a gene: 10. CDR3 length: 16 residues. Germline V gives CDR1 PRHDT, CDR2 FYEKMQ (reference sequence). During active infection, Seattle patients enrolled and were then monitored through disease. Under the authors' procedure: Estimated nucleated cell counts came from reference gene primer amplification. Generated by immunoSEQ multiplex PCR, the TCRdb table keeps only in-frame clones and is missing some. V, J and clone size reflect that table, while D and trimming were determined from the DNA. This sample carries roughly 170,000 clones, around 83% of them seen once, and the ten largest clones take under 7%.

Sequencing used peripheral blood. This clonotype was sampled from a woman between 45 and 60 years old with COVID-19, enrolled during active disease. The chain is built from TRBV13 and TRBJ2-2, with 10 bases fitting TRBD1. The CDR3 DNA is TGTGCCAGCAGCCGGCAAGAGGGACAGGGGTTCGGGGAGCTGTTTTTT. Residues: CASSRQEGQGFGELFF.